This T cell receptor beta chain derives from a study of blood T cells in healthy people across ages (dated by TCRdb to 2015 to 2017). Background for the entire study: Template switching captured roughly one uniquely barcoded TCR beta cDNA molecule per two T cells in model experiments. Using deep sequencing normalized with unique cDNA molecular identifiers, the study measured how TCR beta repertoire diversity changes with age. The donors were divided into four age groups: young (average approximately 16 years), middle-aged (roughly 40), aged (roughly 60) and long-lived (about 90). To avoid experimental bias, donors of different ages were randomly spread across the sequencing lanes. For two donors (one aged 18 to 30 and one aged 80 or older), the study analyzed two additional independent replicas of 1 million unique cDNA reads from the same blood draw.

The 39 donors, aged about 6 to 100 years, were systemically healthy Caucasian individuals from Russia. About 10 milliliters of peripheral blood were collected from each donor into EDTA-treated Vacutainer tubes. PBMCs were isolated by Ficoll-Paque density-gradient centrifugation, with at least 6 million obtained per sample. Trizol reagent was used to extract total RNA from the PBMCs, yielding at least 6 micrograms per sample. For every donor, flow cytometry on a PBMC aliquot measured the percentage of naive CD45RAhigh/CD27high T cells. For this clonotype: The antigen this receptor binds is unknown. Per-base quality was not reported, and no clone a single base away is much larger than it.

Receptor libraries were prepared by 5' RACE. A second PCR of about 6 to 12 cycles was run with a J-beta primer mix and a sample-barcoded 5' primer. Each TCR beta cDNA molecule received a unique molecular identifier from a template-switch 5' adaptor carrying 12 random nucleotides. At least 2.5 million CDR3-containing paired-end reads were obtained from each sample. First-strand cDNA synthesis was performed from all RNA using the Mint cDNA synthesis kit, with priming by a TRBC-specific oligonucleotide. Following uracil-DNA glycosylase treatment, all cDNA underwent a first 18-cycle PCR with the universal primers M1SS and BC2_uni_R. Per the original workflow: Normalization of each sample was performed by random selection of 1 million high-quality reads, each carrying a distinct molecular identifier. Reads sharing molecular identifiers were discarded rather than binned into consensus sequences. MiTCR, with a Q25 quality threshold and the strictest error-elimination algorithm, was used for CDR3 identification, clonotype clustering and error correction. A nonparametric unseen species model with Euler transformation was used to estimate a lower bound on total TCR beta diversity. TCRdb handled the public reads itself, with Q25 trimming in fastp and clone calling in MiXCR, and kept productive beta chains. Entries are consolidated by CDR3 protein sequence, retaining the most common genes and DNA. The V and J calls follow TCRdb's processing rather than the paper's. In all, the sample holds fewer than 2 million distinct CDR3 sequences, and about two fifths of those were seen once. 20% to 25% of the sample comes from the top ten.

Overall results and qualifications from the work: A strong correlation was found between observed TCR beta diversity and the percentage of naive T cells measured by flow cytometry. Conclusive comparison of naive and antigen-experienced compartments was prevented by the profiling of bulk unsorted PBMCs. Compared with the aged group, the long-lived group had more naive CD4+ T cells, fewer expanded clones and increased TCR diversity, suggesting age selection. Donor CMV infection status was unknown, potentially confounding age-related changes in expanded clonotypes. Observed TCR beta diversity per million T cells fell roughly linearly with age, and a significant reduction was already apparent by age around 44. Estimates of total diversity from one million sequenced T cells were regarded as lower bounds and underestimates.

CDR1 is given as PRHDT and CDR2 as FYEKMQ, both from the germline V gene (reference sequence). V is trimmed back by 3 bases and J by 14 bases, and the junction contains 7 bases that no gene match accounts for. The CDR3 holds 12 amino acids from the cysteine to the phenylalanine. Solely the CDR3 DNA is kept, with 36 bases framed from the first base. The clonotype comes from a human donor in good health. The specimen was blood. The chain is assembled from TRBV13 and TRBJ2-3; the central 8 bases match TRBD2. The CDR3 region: CASSFTGTSWYF. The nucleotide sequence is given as TGTGCCAGCAGCTTTACCGGGACTAGTTGGTATTTT.